This section outlines one T cell receptor (beta chain) sequence together with its context. Losses at the gene ends were 8 bases for V and 8 bases for J; bases not matched to a gene: 7. Germline loops: CDR1 LNHDA, CDR2 SQIVND (reference sequence). The CDR3 has 13 residues. This specimen belongs to a study of blood T cell repertoires in COVID-19. As for the study in general: From the United States, Italy and Spain came samples of acute and convalescent COVID-19. The analysed material was cDNA or gDNA that came from T cells, B-cell-depleted T cells, or PBMCs.

Source study methods: Amplification of reference gene primers provided the estimated nucleated cell counts. Some clones are missing from TCRdb's copy, which holds only in-frame ones; the method was immunoSEQ multiplex PCR. V, J and clone size reflect that table, while D and trimming were determined from the DNA. The sample has approximately 250,000 clones, roughly 88% seen once. The sequence came from a man aged 30 to 39 who had recovered from COVID-19. V gene TRBV19 combines with J gene TRBJ2-2; 8 bases map to TRBD1. The sample was peripheral blood. CDR3 sequence: CASLQGAGGELFF. CDR3 sequence (DNA): TGTGCCAGTCTCCAGGGGGCAGGGGGGGAGCTGTTTTTT.